The 24 T cell receptor beta chains given below trace back to one sample, sequenced in a study of blood T cell repertoires in COVID-19. Profiled with immunoSEQ multiplex PCR; TCRdb holds only in-frame clones, not every one. The sample holds 88,000 or so clones, over 75% seen once. The source material was peripheral blood. The receptors come from an elderly man with acute or convalescent COVID-19.

V usage is TRBV20-1 and J usage is TRBJ2-5, with 15 bases lining up with TRBD2. J lost 5 bases, V lost 3 bases, and 4 bases had no gene match. Germline assignment: CDR1 DFQATT and CDR2 SNEGSKA (reference sequence). The CDR3 extends over 15 amino acids. Written as DNA, the CDR3 is TGCAGTGCTAGTGGACTAGCGGGGGGGGATGAGACCCAGTACTTC. Amino acid sequence: CSASGLAGGDETQYF.

CDR3 DNA: TGTGCCAGCAGCTTGACAGGGGATAGCAATCAGCCCCAGCATTTT. It specifies CASSLTGDSNQPQHF. The J gene is TRBJ1-5, the V gene TRBV7-9; TRBD1 matches at 8 bases. The germline gives CDR1 SEHNR, CDR2 FQNEAQ (reference sequence). The CDR3 has 15 amino acids. J lost 0 bases, V lost 3 bases, and 1 base had no gene match.

This clone has just a few counts. V is TRBV25-1 and J is TRBJ2-3, with TRBD2 matching over 8 bases. Germline-derived CDR1 and CDR2 are MGHDK and SYGVNS. This CDR3 is built from 16 residues. The trim removed 2 bases at V and 1 base at J, leaving 5 bases unmatched. The CDR3 is CASSERMTSGTDTQYF. The CDR3, as DNA: TGTGCCAGCAGTGAAAGGATGACTAGCGGCACAGATACGCAGTATTTT.

The chain has TRBV5-5 and TRBJ1-2; D is perhaps TRBD1 (6 bases). Looked up from germline, CDR1 is SGHKS and CDR2 is YYEKEE (reference sequence). V lost 2 bases, J lost 8 bases, and 13 bases lay in between. This CDR3 contains 13 residues. The CDR3 is CASSLQGSEGYTF. As DNA, the CDR3 is TGTGCCAGCAGCTTACAGGGATCAGAAGGCTACACCTTC. The full variable domain, its missing parts supplied by reference TRBV5-5 and TRBJ1-2, is DAGVTQSPTHLIKTRGQQVTLRCSPISGHKSVSWYQQVLGQGPQFIFQYYEKEERGRGNFPDRFSARQFPNYSSELNVNALLLGDSALYLCASSLQGSEGYTFGSGTRLTVV.

The J gene is TRBJ1-3, the V gene TRBV3-1 (or the pseudogene TRBV3-2); TRBD1 agrees at 7 bases. The germline CDR1 and CDR2 sequences are LGHDT and YNNKEL (reference sequence). The length of the CDR3 is 15 residues. After removal of 5 bases from V and 4 bases from J, the junction contained 8 bases not matched to a gene. The CDR3 DNA reads as TGTGCCAGCAGCGAAGGCAGGGGGATCGGAAACACCATATATTTT. Protein product: CASSEGRGIGNTIYF.

The chain has TRBV3-1 (or the pseudogene TRBV3-2) and TRBJ2-1; D is uncertain. The length of the CDR3 is 11 residues. Per the germline V gene, CDR1 is LGHDT and CDR2 is YNNKEL (reference sequence). V was trimmed by 3 bases and J by 5 bases, leaving 2 bases between them. CDR3 coding DNA: TGTGCCAGCAGCCACGACAATGAGCAGTTCTTC. Its translation is CASSHDNEQFF.

Only a few counts were recorded for this clone. The genes are TRBV7-9 and TRBJ1-1; D is unclear. CDR1 is SEHNR, CDR2 FQNEAQ, per germline (reference sequence). CDR3 size: 11 residues. V dropped 8 bases and J dropped 3 bases, with 7 bases sitting between them. Here the CDR3 DNA reads TGTGCCAGCGAGCAATACACTGAAGCTTTCTTT. It yields the protein CASEQYTEAFF.

The gene calls are TRBV3-1 (or the pseudogene TRBV3-2) and TRBJ2-7; 7 nucleotides match TRBD1. The length of the CDR3 is 14 residues. In germline, CDR1 is LGHDT, CDR2 YNNKEL (reference sequence). Trimming at V came to 4 bases and at J to 2 bases, leaving 5 bases not matched to a gene. This CDR3 is CASSPRGTAYEQYF. The CDR3 nucleotides are TGTGCCAGCAGCCCGCGAGGGACAGCCTACGAGCAGTACTTC.

The chain couples TRBV29-1 to TRBJ2-1; D might be TRBD1 (5 bases). The CDR3 is made up of 16 amino acids. Looked up from germline, CDR1 is SQVTM and CDR2 is ANQGSEA. Deletions cut 0 bases from V and 0 bases from J, with 12 bases between. The DNA for the CDR3 is TGCAGCGTTGAAGAGGGCAGGGCTAGCTCCTACAATGAGCAGTTCTTC. It codes for CSVEEGRASSYNEQFF.

The chain recombines TRBV10-3 with TRBJ1-2; D unclear. This CDR3 has 15 residues. Trimming took off 9 bases at V and 0 bases at J, with 17 bases between the two ends. Germline V gene lookup returns CDR1 ENHRY and CDR2 SYGVKD. The CDR3: CAIKTGVGANYGYTF. The CDR3 DNA reads as TGTGCCATTAAGACTGGGGTGGGAGCTAACTATGGCTACACCTTC.

V is TRBV5-1 and J is TRBJ2-2; a possible D gene is TRBD1 (6 bases). CDR3 length: 16 amino acids. Trimming shortened V by 0 bases and J by 2 bases, and 11 bases separated the two germline ends. CDR1 and CDR2 from the germline V gene are SGHRS and YFSETQ. The CDR3 protein is CASSLAPGDNTGELFF. For the CDR3, the DNA is TGCGCCAGCAGCTTGGCGCCAGGGGATAACACCGGGGAGCTGTTTTTT.

The chain combines TRBV5-1 with TRBJ1-2; 8 nucleotides agree with TRBD1. The CDR3 consists of 14 residues. V was pared by 0 bases and J by 3 bases, with 1 base of the junction left unmatched. Looked up from germline, CDR1 is SGHRS and CDR2 is YFSETQ. The CDR3 loop is CASSLAQGDYGYTF. The DNA for the CDR3 is TGCGCCAGCAGCTTGGCACAGGGGGACTATGGCTACACCTTC.

The genes are TRBV13 and TRBJ2-1, with TRBD2 identical over 14 bases. J gave up 5 bases and V 4 bases, and 4 bases lay outside the gene matches. This CDR3 comprises 16 residues. The germline CDR1 and CDR2 sequences are PRHDT and FYEKMQ (reference sequence). The CDR3 spells CASSSGTSGGHNEQFF. CDR3 nucleotides: TGTGCCAGCAGCTCAGGGACTAGCGGGGGCCACAATGAGCAGTTCTTC.

The J gene is TRBJ2-3, the V gene TRBV19, with D unclear. CDR1 and CDR2 (germline): LNHDA, SQIVND (reference sequence). Trimming took off 6 bases at V and 3 bases at J, with 7 bases between the two ends. The CDR3 length is 12 residues. CDR3 nucleotide sequence: TGTGCCAGTAGCCAAGAGACAGATACGCAGTATTTT. Translating gives CASSQETDTQYF.

The chain is built from TRBV5-8 and TRBJ2-7, with TRBD1 matching 7 bases. Unmatched junction bases numbered 7, after V lost 0 bases and J lost 1 base. Germline V gives CDR1 SGHTS, CDR2 YDEGEE. CDR3 size: 16 residues. CDR3 sequence (DNA): TGTGCCAGCAGCTTGGACAGGGACAGCCCATCCTACGAGCAGTACTTC. Its protein product is CASSLDRDSPSYEQYF.

The chain links TRBV30 to TRBJ1-2; 7 nucleotides match TRBD1. The CDR3 contains 12 residues. Germline V gene lookup returns CDR1 GTSNPN and CDR2 SVGIG (reference sequence). V shed 2 bases, J shed 6 bases, and the junction held 3 bases outside the gene matches. Written as DNA, the CDR3 is TGTGCCTGGAGTACAACAGGGGATGGCTACACCTTC. This translates into CAWSTTGDGYTF.

This clone was detected only once. This rearrangement joins TRBV3-1 (or the pseudogene TRBV3-2) to TRBJ1-4; TRBD1 aligns across 8 bases. The CDR3 length is 15 residues. V was clipped by 3 bases and J by 2 bases; unmatched bases: 2. Germline V gives CDR1 LGHDT, CDR2 YNNKEL (reference sequence). The CDR3 protein is CASSQRDRTNEKLFF. The CDR3 DNA is TGTGCCAGCAGCCAGCGGGACAGGACTAATGAAAAACTGTTTTTT.

J is TRBJ1-4 and V is TRBV5-4; 7 bases agree with TRBD1. The CDR3 is made up of 14 amino acids. The germline V gene encodes CDR1 SGHNT and CDR2 YYREEE (reference sequence). The trim removed 3 bases at V and 5 bases at J, leaving 4 bases unmatched. The DNA of the CDR3 is TGTGCCAGCAGCTCCCGGGACAGCAATGAAAAACTGTTTTTT. Translating it yields CASSSRDSNEKLFF.

This chain uses TRBV14 with TRBJ2-5, with D maybe TRBD1 (5 bases). Germline CDR1 reads SGHDN; CDR2 reads FVKESK. The CDR3 runs to 13 residues. Trimming removed 3 bases from V and 3 bases from J, with 8 bases in between. CDR3 sequence (DNA): TGTGCCAGCAGCCATCTGACAGAAGAGACCCAGTACTTC. Its translation: CASSHLTEETQYF.

V and J are TRBV7-6 and TRBJ2-1; 8 bases align to TRBD2. Unmatched junction bases numbered 11, after V lost 4 bases and J lost 9 bases. Germline V gene data show CDR1 as SGHVS and CDR2 as FNYEAQ. This CDR3 has 15 residues. CDR3 region: CASSSGTRSASEQFF. CDR3 DNA: TGTGCCAGCAGCTCGGGGACTAGGTCGGCCAGTGAGCAGTTCTTC.

The sample holds a few counts of this clone. V is TRBV30 and J is TRBJ1-2; 9 positions match TRBD1. After removal of 1 base from V and 4 bases from J, the junction contained 7 bases not matched to a gene. The CDR3 loop spans 15 amino acids. The germline CDR1 and CDR2 sequences are GTSNPN and SVGIG (reference sequence). The CDR3 region is CAWSARDRVIYGYTF. The CDR3 coding sequence is TGTGCCTGGAGTGCCCGGGACAGGGTTATCTATGGCTACACCTTC.

This chain joins TRBV4-1 and TRBJ2-7; D is undetermined. The CDR3 totals 14 residues. The ends were cut back, 0 bases at V and 3 bases at J, with 9 bases in the middle. Germline assignment: CDR1 MGHRA and CDR2 YSYEKL. The CDR3 is CASSQDTEHYEQYF. CDR3 sequence (DNA): TGCGCCAGCAGCCAAGATACAGAGCACTACGAGCAGTACTTC.

In this sample, this clone turned up a few times. The gene calls are TRBV29-1 and TRBJ2-4; D remains unclear. The germline gives CDR1 SQVTM, CDR2 ANQGSEA. The CDR3 has 12 amino acids. Deletions cut 3 bases from V and 4 bases from J, with 7 bases between. The CDR3 DNA is TGCAGCGTTGAGTGGCAAAAAAACATTCAGTACTTC. Translating it yields CSVEWQKNIQYF. The full variable domain, in which reference TRBV29-1 and TRBJ2-4 provide the parts outside the CDR3, is SAVISQKPSRDICQRGTSLTIQCQVDSQVTMMFWYRQQPGQSLTLIATANQGSEATYESGFVIDKFPISRPNLTFSTLTVSNMSPEDSSIYLCSVEWQKNIQYFGAGTRLSVL.

The CDR3 loop is CASLGGGADNEQFF. The CDR3 DNA reads as TGTGCCAGCCTTGGCGGGGGGGCCGATAATGAGCAGTTCTTC. J is TRBJ2-1 and V is TRBV7-2, with 9 bases aligning to TRBD2. V lost 8 bases, J lost 7 bases, and 9 bases stayed unmatched. CDR1 is SGHTA and CDR2 is FQGNSA in the germline V gene. The CDR3 is made up of 14 amino acids.